The entry that follows covers one T cell receptor (beta chain) sequence. Its antigen is unidentified. Collection of lesional scalp punch biopsies and peripheral blood was performed in alopecia areata patients. The sample comes from a study of CD8+ T cells in alopecia areata. Study as a whole: Twice a day, 5 to 10 mg of oral tofacitinib was administered to treated patients. Tofacitinib therapy took 6 to 18 months; 6 months off drug came after.

General study findings and limits: There were also resident alphabeta T cells of normal skin sequenced in scalp samples. Possibly as an HLA-related effect, TCR sharing across patients appeared less clear than in mice.

Once RNA had been extracted, it was reverse transcribed into cDNA to act as the sequencing template. Clones were read by immunoSEQ multiplex PCR, and TCRdb kept only the in-frame ones, dropping some. The data contain 6,500 to 8,500 clones, roughly 66% of them singletons. Germline lookup yields CDR1 LGHNA and CDR2 YNFKEQ. The CDR3 contains 13 residues. Trimming stripped 6 bases from V and 0 bases from J, with 8 bases between. The receptor was derived from a human donor with alopecia areata. The chain combines TRBV4-2 with TRBJ1-1; D is unclear. The sequenced sample was skin, obtained at week 0. The CDR3 bases are TGTGCCAGCAGGGGCTTCATGAACACTGAAGCTTTCTTT. It encodes CASRGFMNTEAFF.